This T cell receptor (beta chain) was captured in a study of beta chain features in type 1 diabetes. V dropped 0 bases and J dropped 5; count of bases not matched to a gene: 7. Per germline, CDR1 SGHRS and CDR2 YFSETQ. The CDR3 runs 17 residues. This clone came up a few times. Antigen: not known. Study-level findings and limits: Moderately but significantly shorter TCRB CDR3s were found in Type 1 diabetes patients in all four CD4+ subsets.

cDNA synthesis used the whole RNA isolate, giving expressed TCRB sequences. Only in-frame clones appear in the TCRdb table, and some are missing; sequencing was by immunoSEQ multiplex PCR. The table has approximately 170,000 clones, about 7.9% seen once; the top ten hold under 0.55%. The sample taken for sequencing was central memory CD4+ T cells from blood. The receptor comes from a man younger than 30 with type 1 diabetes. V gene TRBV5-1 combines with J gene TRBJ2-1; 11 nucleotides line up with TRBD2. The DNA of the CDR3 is TGCGCCAGCAGCTTGGATGGTTATAGCGGGAGGGACAATGAGCAGTTCTTC. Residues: CASSLDGYSGRDNEQFF.